The present entry profiles one T cell receptor (beta chain) with its context. The target antigen is unknown. Via MiXCR, TCRdb re-called the RT-PCR reads, giving one row per CDR3 protein. The top ten clones hold roughly a tenth of a sample with 530,000 or so distinct CDR3 sequences, 12% of them seen once. This sample stems from a study of response to subunit inactivated influenza vaccine. The V end lost 4 bases, the J end lost 6 bases, and 7 bases lay between the germline ends. CDR3 length equals 11 residues. Per the germline V gene, CDR1 is SQVTM and CDR2 is ANQGSEA. Study results and limitations: The authors suggested that few new T cells are recruited per seasonal influenza vaccination.

The material sequenced was PBMCs from blood, taken on the day of vaccination. The chain is built from TRBV29-1 and TRBJ2-1; the D is unclear. This TCR was recovered from a man aged 50 to 60 who received an inactivated influenza vaccine. DNA of the CDR3: TGCAGCGTTGTCCCCCTCAATGAGCAGTTCTTC. Encoded protein: CSVVPLNEQFF.